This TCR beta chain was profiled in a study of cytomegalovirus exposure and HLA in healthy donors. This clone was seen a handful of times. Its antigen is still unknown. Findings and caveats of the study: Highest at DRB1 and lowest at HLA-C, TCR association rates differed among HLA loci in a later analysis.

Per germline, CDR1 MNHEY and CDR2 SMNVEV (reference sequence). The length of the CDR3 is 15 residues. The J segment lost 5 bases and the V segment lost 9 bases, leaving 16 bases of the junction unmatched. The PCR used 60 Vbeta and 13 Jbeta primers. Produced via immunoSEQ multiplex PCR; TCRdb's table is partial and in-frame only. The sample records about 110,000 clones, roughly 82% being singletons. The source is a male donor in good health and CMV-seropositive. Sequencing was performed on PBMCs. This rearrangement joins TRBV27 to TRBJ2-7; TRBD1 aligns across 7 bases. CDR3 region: CASHARTEGANEQYF. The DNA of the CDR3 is TGTGCCAGTCACGCACGGACCGAGGGGGCAAACGAGCAGTACTTC.